This TCR beta chain was captured by sequencing in a study of technical replicates of blood from a handful of donors. Using immunoSEQ multiplex PCR, the repertoire was profiled, and TCRdb retains in-frame clones only, with some absent. The sample records 65,000 to 90,000 clones, less than 99% being singletons. From germline, CDR1 is SGHTA and CDR2 FQGTGA. V was trimmed by 2 bases and J by 3 bases, leaving 11 bases between them. The CDR3 is made up of 15 amino acids. This sequence joins TRBV7-3 and TRBJ2-1, with a tentative D call TRBD2 (6 bases). Specimen: T cells isolated from PBMCs. The clonotype comes from a human donor in good health. The CDR3 sequence is CASSLSGTYYNEQFF. The CDR3 nucleotides read TGTGCCAGCAGCTTATCGGGGACTTACTACAATGAGCAGTTCTTC.